A selection of T cell receptor beta chains follows, all from one sample in a study of control samples from healthy donors and cancer patients. This table comes from immunoSEQ multiplex PCR, and its TCRdb copy is limited to in-frame clones, with some not included. The sample has 200,000 or so clones, 85% to 95% seen once; the top ten hold over 1.2%. Sample: blood. All receptors come from a man aged 50 or older in good health. Each CDR3 is given with its conserved first and last residue. The order of the fields is D gene, CDR3 length, V gene, J gene, CDR3 protein. A D gene is named only where the DNA matches it firmly.

D: -; length: 16; V: TRBV10-1; J: TRBJ1-3; CDR3: CASSESPGPKGNTIYF
D: -; length: 13; V: TRBV28; J: TRBJ1-2; CDR3: CASRDGGPGGYTF
D: -; length: 13; V: TRBV30; J: TRBJ1-2; CDR3: CAWSRGANYGYTF
D: TRBD1; length: 14; V: TRBV27; J: TRBJ1-5; CDR3: CASSLQGAGQPQHF
D: -; length: 14; V: TRBV3-1/TRBV3-2; J: TRBJ2-5; CDR3: CASSRRQPQETQYF
D: TRBD1; length: 12; V: TRBV7-7; J: TRBJ2-1; CDR3: CASSQTGGEQFF
D: TRBD1; length: 16; V: TRBV25-1; J: TRBJ1-2; CDR3: CASSGPRQGHYYGYTF
D: -; length: 14; V: TRBV28; J: TRBJ1-3; CDR3: CASSLVPPGNTIYF
D: -; length: 14; V: TRBV18; J: TRBJ2-3; CDR3: CASSPTSSTDTQYF
D: TRBD2; length: 15; V: TRBV6-4; J: TRBJ2-1; CDR3: CASSDSTGGIREQFF
D: TRBD1; length: 19; V: TRBV7-9; J: TRBJ2-1; CDR3: CASSYRSGQGNTIRNEQFF
D: -; length: 13; V: TRBV10-3; J: TRBJ1-5; CDR3: CAIRGDSNQPQHF
D: -; length: 14; V: TRBV7-9; J: TRBJ2-7; CDR3: CASSGYRGGYEQYF
D: TRBD1; length: 14; V: TRBV6-5; J: TRBJ1-5; CDR3: CASRLGTALRAQHF
D: -; length: 14; V: TRBV5-1; J: TRBJ2-2; CDR3: CASSLTGMAGELFF
D: TRBD1; length: 16; V: TRBV7-8; J: TRBJ1-2; CDR3: CASSLPGTGGAGGYTF
D: -; length: 12; V: TRBV7-8; J: TRBJ2-1; CDR3: CASSPEDGEQFF
D: -; length: 15; V: TRBV5-1; J: TRBJ1-5; CDR3: CASSFDSGNNQPQHF
D: TRBD1; length: 17; V: TRBV18; J: TRBJ1-4; CDR3: CASSSVQGASTNEKLFF
D: -; length: 11; V: TRBV29-1; J: TRBJ1-1; CDR3: CSVTRNTEAFF
D: TRBD1; length: 15; V: TRBV19; J: TRBJ1-5; CDR3: CASSLMDRQYQPQHF
D: -; length: 13; V: TRBV27; J: TRBJ1-5; CDR3: CASSFLVNQPQHF
D: -; length: 11; V: TRBV30; J: TRBJ2-2; CDR3: CAWSRTGELFF
D: -; length: 13; V: TRBV3-1/TRBV3-2; J: TRBJ2-7; CDR3: CASSWEGAVEQYF
D: -; length: 15; V: TRBV28; J: TRBJ1-5; CDR3: CASSLRRGSNQPQHF
D: TRBD2; length: 14; V: TRBV2; J: TRBJ2-7; CDR3: CASSRLAGTYEQYF